Listed here are 21 T cell receptor beta chains from one sample, sequenced in a study of cytomegalovirus exposure and HLA in healthy donors. Both 60 Vbeta primers and 13 Jbeta primers went into the PCR. Using immunoSEQ multiplex PCR, the repertoire was profiled, and TCRdb retains in-frame clones only, with some absent. Found here are under 150,000 clones, about three quarters of them singletons; the top ten hold approximately 0.97%. The sequenced sample consisted of PBMCs. The receptors originated from a human donor in good health.

This clone showed up just once. The chain uses TRBV28 and TRBJ1-6; D gene ambiguous. The germline V gene encodes CDR1 MDHEN and CDR2 SYDVKM. V lost 5 bases and J lost 0, with 23 bases in between. This CDR3 comprises 20 residues. This CDR3 reads CASSQSTGFILSSYNSPLHF. In DNA form, the CDR3 reads TGTGCCAGCAGTCAATCGACGGGGTTCATCCTTAGCTCCTATAATTCACCCCTCCACTTT.

This rearrangement joins TRBV7-2 to TRBJ2-7; 8 bases align to TRBD1. Trimming took 5 bases from V and 3 from J; bases not matched to a gene: 9. Germline V CDR1 and CDR2: SGHTA, FQGNSA. The CDR3 sequence is 15 residues long. This chain's CDR3 is CASSLGQGRSYEQYF. Here the CDR3 DNA reads TGTGCCAGCAGCCTCGGACAGGGTAGAAGCTACGAGCAGTACTTC.

This chain links TRBV5-1 with TRBJ1-6; 7 nucleotides align to TRBD1. This CDR3 has 18 residues. V lost 4 bases, J lost 0 bases, and 10 bases stayed unmatched. Germline V gene sequence: CDR1 SGHRS, CDR2 YFSETQ. The CDR3 DNA reads TGCGCCAGCAGCCCGCGTAGGGGGCAAAGCTCCTATAATTCACCCCTCCACTTT. Translated, it gives CASSPRRGQSSYNSPLHF.

The genes are TRBV2 and TRBJ2-3; the match to TRBD2 covers 7 bases. V was pared by 4 bases and J by 1 base, with 11 bases of the junction left unmatched. The CDR3 has 17 amino acids. CDR1 and CDR2 from the germline V gene are SNHLY and FYNNEI. The CDR3 sequence is CASSGPLLAVGTDTQYF. The CDR3 region has the DNA TGTGCCAGCAGTGGACCGCTGCTAGCGGTGGGCACAGATACGCAGTATTTT. Together with reference TRBV2 and TRBJ2-3, the CDR3 gives the full variable domain: EPEVTQTPSHQVTQMGQEVILRCVPISNHLYFYWYRQILGQKVEFLVSFYNNEISEKSEIFDDQFSVERPDGSNFTLKIRSTKLEDSAMYFCASSGPLLAVGTDTQYFGPGTRLTVL.

The chain is built from TRBV18 and TRBJ2-2, with 10 positions matching TRBD1. The CDR3 totals 19 residues. The V gene end was trimmed by 6 bases and the J gene end by 4 bases; junction bases not matched to a gene: 17. Per the germline V gene, CDR1 is KGHSH and CDR2 is LQKENI. The CDR3 here is CASSGTGELGGFLTGELFF. CDR3 bases: TGTGCCAGCTCCGGGACAGGGGAGCTGGGGGGGTTTCTCACCGGGGAGCTGTTTTTT.

The chain carries TRBV5-4 and TRBJ2-2; D not certain. Germline V gene sequence: CDR1 SGHNT, CDR2 YYREEE (reference sequence). With 4 bases removed from V and 7 bases from J, the gap between germline ends came to 5 bases. The CDR3 contains 11 residues. CDR3: CASSVSGELFF. CDR3 coding DNA: TGTGCCAGCAGCGTGAGCGGGGAGCTGTTTTTT.

This clone was recorded a few times. The V gene is TRBV5-8, the J gene TRBJ2-5; the match to TRBD2 covers 8 bases. This CDR3 has 14 amino acids. CDR1 and CDR2 from the germline V gene are SGHTS and YDEGEE. V lost 4 bases, J lost 7 bases, and 9 bases stayed unmatched. The CDR3 bases are TGTGCCAGCAGCCTTTTGGCAGGGACTAGGACCCAGTACTTC. Residues: CASSLLAGTRTQYF.

The rearrangement joins TRBV7-9 to TRBJ2-1; 7 bases agree with TRBD1. V gave up 5 bases and J gave up 4 bases; unmatched junction bases: 5. This CDR3 spans 14 amino acids. CDR1 is SEHNR and CDR2 is FQNEAQ in the germline V gene (reference sequence). CDR3 coding DNA: TGTGCCAGCAGCCCAGGGGACAGATACAATGAGCAGTTCTTC. The encoded protein is CASSPGDRYNEQFF.

This clone was seen more than once but under ten times. This chain connects TRBV6-1 to TRBJ1-6; D not resolved. The germline CDR1 and CDR2 sequences are MNHNS and SASEGT. The CDR3 has 12 residues. V was pared by 8 bases and J by 9 bases, with 11 bases between. The CDR3 sequence is CASHVEPSPLHF. CDR3 in DNA: TGTGCCAGCCACGTCGAGCCTTCACCCCTCCACTTT.

The chain is built from TRBV27 and TRBJ1-1, with 7 bases fitting TRBD1. This CDR3 is built from 13 residues. V lost 4 bases and J lost 6; bases outside the gene matches: 5. CDR1 and CDR2 (germline): MNHEY, SMNVEV (reference sequence). The CDR3 DNA follows: TGTGCCAGCAGTTCACTTACAGGGGCTGAAGCTTTCTTT. Protein sequence: CASSSLTGAEAFF.

This chain links TRBV5-4 with TRBJ2-7; 8 positions match TRBD2. CDR1 and CDR2 from the germline V gene are SGHNT and YYREEE (reference sequence). The J segment lost 2 bases and the V segment lost 5 bases, leaving 12 bases of the junction unmatched. This CDR3 has 16 amino acids. Here the CDR3 reads CASRSQLSGGAYEQYF. CDR3 nucleotides: TGTGCCAGCAGGAGCCAACTAAGCGGGGGAGCCTACGAGCAGTACTTC.

The V gene is TRBV5-4, the J gene TRBJ2-2; 15 bases align to TRBD2. Germline-derived CDR1 and CDR2 are SGHNT and YYREEE (reference sequence). J was trimmed by 8 bases and V by 1 base; bases with no gene match: 6. The CDR3 is made up of 17 amino acids. The CDR3 is CASSLRRTSGGAGELFF. The CDR3 nucleotides read TGTGCCAGCAGCTTGAGAAGGACTAGCGGGGGGGCTGGGGAGCTGTTTTTT. Together with reference TRBV5-4 and TRBJ2-2, the CDR3 gives the full variable domain: ETGVTQSPTHLIKTRGQQVTLRCSSQSGHNTVSWYQQALGQGPQFIFQYYREEENGRGNFPPRFSGLQFPNYSSELNVNALELDDSALYLCASSLRRTSGGAGELFFGEGSRLTVL.

This sequence joins TRBV13 and TRBJ2-7; weak D call: TRBD2 (6 bases). The V end lost 5 bases, the J end lost 0 bases, and 11 bases lay between the germline ends. The CDR3 is made up of 14 amino acids. CDR1 and CDR2 from the germline V gene are PRHDT and FYEKMQ (reference sequence). The CDR3 spells CASSTAGLSYEQYF. CDR3 nucleotide sequence: TGTGCCAGCAGCACCGCGGGACTCTCCTACGAGCAGTACTTC.

This clone was seen only a few times. This chain joins TRBV20-1 and TRBJ1-1, with D unresolved. The V gene lost 5 bases and the J gene lost 9 bases, with 7 bases spanning the gap. The CDR3 contains 9 residues. Germline CDR1 DFQATT, CDR2 SNEGSKA (reference sequence). CDR3 nucleotide sequence: TGCAGTGCTGGGGAGAAAGCTTTCTTT. Protein product: CSAGEKAFF.

The chain joins TRBV6-5 to TRBJ1-2, with a possible D match to TRBD1 (6 bases). Trimming stripped 6 bases from V and 8 bases from J, with 16 bases between. The germline gives CDR1 MNHEY, CDR2 SVGAGI. The CDR3 spans 13 residues. The CDR3: CASSPPGVGGYTF. Written as DNA, the CDR3 is TGTGCCAGCAGCCCCCCAGGGGTGGGGGGCTACACCTTC.

The table lists this clone with a few counts. V usage is TRBV21-1 and J usage is TRBJ1-2; the table's D call, TRBD1, was not checked against the DNA. TRBV21-1 is given as a pseudogene. The CDR3 sequence is 11 residues long. The chain's CDR3 is CASGTNYGYTF. DNA for the CDR3: TGTGCCAGCGGGACAAACTATGGCTACACCTTC.

V and J are TRBV5-1 and TRBJ2-1; 10 bases fit TRBD2. CDR1 and CDR2 (germline): SGHRS, YFSETQ. There are 15 residues in the CDR3. With 4 bases clipped from V and 7 bases from J, the junction kept 8 bases outside the gene matches. CDR3 loop: CASSGGSSGGNEQFF. CDR3 in DNA: TGCGCCAGCAGCGGTGGGTCTAGCGGGGGTAATGAGCAGTTCTTC.

The chain links TRBV6-6 to TRBJ1-1; 7 nucleotides align to TRBD1. This CDR3 contains 13 residues. The V gene's germline CDR1 is MNHNY and CDR2 SVGAGI (reference sequence). J lost 8 bases, V lost 5 bases, and 8 bases had no gene match. The CDR3 region is CASSLPRQGEAFF. Here the CDR3 DNA reads TGTGCCAGCAGTCTCCCCAGACAGGGCGAAGCTTTCTTT.

As DNA, the CDR3 is TGTGCCAGCAGTGAGGTGGGGGCCAATCAGCCCCAGCATTTT. This sequence encodes CASSEVGANQPQHF. The rearrangement uses TRBV2 and TRBJ1-5; D possibly corresponds to TRBD1 (6 bases). The CDR3 covers 14 residues. Germline V gene sequence: CDR1 SNHLY, CDR2 FYNNEI. V lost 3 bases to trimming and J lost 3 bases, with 9 bases between them. The complete variable domain, with remaining parts taken from reference TRBV2 and TRBJ1-5, reads EPEVTQTPSHQVTQMGQEVILRCVPISNHLYFYWYRQILGQKVEFLVSFYNNEISEKSEIFDDQFSVERPDGSNFTLKIRSTKLEDSAMYFCASSEVGANQPQHFGDGTRLSIL.

This clone was counted only a few times. The chain is built from TRBV7-9 and TRBJ1-1; D might be TRBD1 (6 bases). Germline V gives CDR1 SEHNR, CDR2 FQNEAQ (reference sequence). V gave up 4 bases and J gave up 6 bases, with 9 bases separating them. This CDR3 comprises 12 residues. CDR3 nucleotides: TGTGCCAGCAGCTGGGAGGGGGCTGAAGCTTTCTTT. It yields the protein CASSWEGAEAFF.

V gene TRBV7-2 combines with J gene TRBJ2-5, with 7 bases matching TRBD1. The CDR3 contains 14 residues. Germline values: CDR1 SGHTA, CDR2 FQGNSA. The junction had 3 bases not matched to a gene; V was cut back by 0 bases and J by 5 bases. DNA for the CDR3: TGTGCCAGCAGCTTAGCAGGGGGCGGCGAGACCCAGTACTTC. It yields the protein CASSLAGGGETQYF. Full variable domain (rest looked up from reference TRBV7-2 and TRBJ2-5): GAGVSQSPSNKVTEKGKDVELRCDPISGHTALYWYRQSLGQGLEFLIYFQGNSAPDKSGLPSDRFSAERTGGSVSTLTIQRTQQEDSAVYLCASSLAGGGETQYFGPGTRLLVL.